This record looks at one TCR beta chain sequence and its context. As yet, its antigen is unknown. This CDR3 has 15 residues. Germline loops: CDR1 MDHEN, CDR2 SYDVKM. The V gene lost 5 bases and the J gene lost 0 bases, with 13 bases spanning the gap. This sample was included in a study of cytomegalovirus exposure and HLA in healthy donors. Points from the study as a whole: There were 150 to 200 TCR beta chains listed as cytomegalovirus-associated. Most TCR sequences were seen very rarely across donors, but some public TCRs occurred in many.

An approximately 120-subject validation cohort, separate from the approximately 720-subject first cohort, supplied the donors. The method was immunoSEQ multiplex PCR; TCRdb's version includes in-frame clones alone and lacks a portion of them. The sample gives tens of thousands of clones, approximately 94% of which show up once; roughly 2% is in the top ten. The sequence derives from a woman under 30 in good health and CMV-seronegative. Sequences were obtained from PBMCs. The chain is built from TRBV28 and TRBJ1-1; D is ambiguous. CDR3 nucleotide sequence: TGTGCCAGCAGTACCGGAGAGACGTTGAACACTGAAGCTTTCTTT. This encodes CASSTGETLNTEAFF.